These 14 T cell receptor beta chains were all obtained from the same sample, sequenced in a study of T-cell reconstitution after alpha-beta-depleted transplantation in children. This sample's TCRbeta library carried unique molecular identifier barcodes. One entry per CDR3 protein, called by TCRdb with MiXCR from the PCR reads. This sample has 200,000 to 300,000 distinct CDR3 sequences; about 12% occur once, and the top ten carry 2% to 3%. The source material was PBMCs from the stem cell graft donor, sampled from the stem cell graft. Receptor source: a human donor who donated a stem cell graft to a child with acute lymphoblastic leukemia.

This clonotype was seen ten or more times. This chain links TRBV20-1 with TRBJ1-3, with 9 bases lining up with TRBD1. Germline-derived CDR1 and CDR2 are DFQATT and SNEGSKA (reference sequence). V lost 4 bases to trimming and J lost 5 bases; unmatched junction nucleotides: 24. The CDR3 extends over 20 amino acids. This chain's CDR3 is CSATGQGSLLDPIERNTIYF. The DNA of the CDR3 is TGCAGTGCTACAGGACAGGGGTCTTTACTGGACCCGATCGAGAGAAACACCATATATTTT.

In its sample, this clonotype was seen many times. The chain links TRBV9 to TRBJ2-7; D remains unclear. Germline V gene lookup returns CDR1 SGDLS and CDR2 YYNGEE. Trimming removed 7 bases at V and 0 bases at J, with 11 bases between. The CDR3 is made up of 13 amino acids. CDR3 nucleotide sequence: TGTGCCAGCTCTAGTCACGGCTCCTACGAGCAGTACTTC. Residues: CASSSHGSYEQYF.

This clonotype was found many times. The chain carries TRBV10-3 and TRBJ2-3; 9 nucleotides align to TRBD1. The CDR3 consists of 15 residues. Germline loops: CDR1 ENHRY, CDR2 SYGVKD. Trimming at V came to 7 bases and at J to 1 base, leaving 6 bases not matched to a gene. The CDR3 DNA follows: TGTGCCATCAAAACACAGGGGGCCGGCACAGATACGCAGTATTTT. Translated: CAIKTQGAGTDTQYF.

CDR3 sequence reads: CASSWKGGDTQYF. In DNA, the CDR3 is TGTGCCAGCAGCTGGAAGGGAGGAGATACGCAGTATTTT. The chain carries TRBV7-2 and TRBJ2-3, with D tentatively TRBD2 (6 bases). The germline CDR1 and CDR2 sequences are SGHTA and FQGNSA. The germline V and J ends were trimmed by 4 bases and 5 bases, with 10 bases remaining between them. CDR3 length: 13 amino acids.

This clonotype was found many times. The rearrangement joins TRBV5-5 to TRBJ2-7, with D possibly matching TRBD2 (5 bases). V lost 2 bases and J 2 bases, leaving 11 bases between the germline ends. This CDR3 has 14 amino acids. Germline-derived CDR1 and CDR2 are SGHKS and YYEKEE (reference sequence). In DNA, the CDR3 is TGTGCCAGCAGCTTCCCGGCGGGCGCCTACGAGCAGTACTTC. Its translation: CASSFPAGAYEQYF.

The sample holds many counts of this clonotype. The J gene is TRBJ2-7, the V gene TRBV2, with D possibly called TRBD1 or TRBD2 (5 bases each). Germline lookup yields CDR1 SNHLY and CDR2 FYNNEI. Trimming cost V 6 bases and J 2 bases, with 20 bases left between them. CDR3 length: 16 residues. CDR3 protein: CASSDPGPLATYEQYF. As DNA, the CDR3 is TGTGCCAGCAGCGACCCGGGGCCTTTAGCCACCTACGAGCAGTACTTC. Filled out from reference TRBV2 and TRBJ2-7, the complete variable domain reads EPEVTQTPSHQVTQMGQEVILRCVPISNHLYFYWYRQILGQKVEFLVSFYNNEISEKSEIFDDQFSVERPDGSNFTLKIRSTKLEDSAMYFCASSDPGPLATYEQYFGPGTRLTVT.

Ten or more counts support this clonotype. The V call is TRBV6-2 or TRBV6-3, the J call TRBJ1-5; 9 nucleotides line up with TRBD1. The CDR3 covers 15 residues. Germline V gene lookup returns CDR1 MNHEY and CDR2 SVGEGT. The J segment lost 4 bases and the V segment lost 3 bases, leaving 4 bases of the junction unmatched. This CDR3 reads CASSYPGTGNQPQHF. CDR3 DNA: TGTGCCAGCAGTTATCCCGGGACAGGGAATCAGCCCCAGCATTTT.

This clonotype was seen ten or more times. The gene calls are TRBV7-2 and TRBJ1-2; D unresolved. Germline V gene sequence: CDR1 SGHTA, CDR2 FQGNSA. V lost 1 base and J 6 bases, leaving 18 bases between the germline ends. The CDR3 spans 16 residues. The CDR3 loop reads CASSLDFTGIRDGYTF. The CDR3 nucleotides are TGTGCCAGCAGCTTAGATTTTACGGGGATTAGAGATGGCTACACCTTC.

Ten or more counts support this clonotype. The V call is TRBV7-2, the J call TRBJ2-1; D is tentatively TRBD1 or TRBD2 (5 bases each). In germline, CDR1 is SGHTA, CDR2 FQGNSA. The CDR3 length is 15 residues. V dropped 5 bases and J dropped 1 base, with 12 bases sitting between them. The DNA for the CDR3 is TGTGCCAGCAGCCTACTATGGGGGTCCTACAATGAGCAGTTCTTC. As protein: CASSLLWGSYNEQFF.

This clonotype was recorded at least ten times. This chain links TRBV4-1 with TRBJ1-2, with D possibly TRBD1 on 6 matching bases. The CDR3 is made up of 14 amino acids. Trimming left V 6 bases short and J 0 bases short, with 11 bases between. Germline CDR1 is MGHRA and CDR2 is YSYEKL. The CDR3 sequence is CASSPQGSNYGYTF. For the CDR3, the DNA is TGCGCCAGCAGTCCACAGGGATCTAACTATGGCTACACCTTC.

This clonotype came up many times. Relative to the germline gene, one junction end is altered; a read error may explain this. The chain uses TRBV3-1 and TRBJ1-2; D not resolved. The V gene's germline CDR1 is LGHDT and CDR2 YNNKEL (reference sequence). This CDR3 is 16 amino acids long. The CDR3 DNA reads as TGTGCCAGCAACCAAAATCCGGGATCGATAATTGGCGGCTACACCTTC. It is translated as CASNQNPGSIIGGYTF.

In its sample, this clonotype was seen many times. This chain's CDR3 is CAAGTGKQEGTGELFF. CDR3 DNA: TGTGCCGCCGGGACAGGGAAGCAGGAGGGCACCGGGGAGCTGTTTTTT. The rearrangement links TRBV24-1 to TRBJ2-2; 9 bases are a match to TRBD1. The trim removed 12 bases at V and 4 bases at J, leaving 14 bases unmatched. The CDR3 covers 16 residues. CDR1 is KGHDR and CDR2 is SFDVKD in the germline V gene.

This clonotype was recorded at least ten times. The chain uses TRBV7-8 and TRBJ2-3, with a possible D match to TRBD1 (5 bases). This CDR3 is 15 amino acids long. Germline V CDR1 and CDR2: SGHVS, FQNEAQ. V was shortened by 0 bases and J by 3 bases, with 10 bases between the two germline ends. Here the CDR3 DNA reads TGTGCCAGCAGCTTAGCCAGGGTAGCAACAGATACGCAGTATTTT. Amino acid sequence: CASSLARVATDTQYF.

This clonotype was counted between two and nine times. The chain combines TRBV7-8 with TRBJ2-7; 12 bases align to TRBD1. Germline V gene data show CDR1 as SGHVS and CDR2 as FQNEAQ. The CDR3 consists of 15 residues. The V and J ends lost 5 bases and 3 bases, in that order; junction bases with no gene match: 5. The CDR3 sequence: CASSPGTGGIYEQYF. The CDR3 bases are TGTGCCAGCAGCCCGGGGACAGGGGGCATCTACGAGCAGTACTTC.